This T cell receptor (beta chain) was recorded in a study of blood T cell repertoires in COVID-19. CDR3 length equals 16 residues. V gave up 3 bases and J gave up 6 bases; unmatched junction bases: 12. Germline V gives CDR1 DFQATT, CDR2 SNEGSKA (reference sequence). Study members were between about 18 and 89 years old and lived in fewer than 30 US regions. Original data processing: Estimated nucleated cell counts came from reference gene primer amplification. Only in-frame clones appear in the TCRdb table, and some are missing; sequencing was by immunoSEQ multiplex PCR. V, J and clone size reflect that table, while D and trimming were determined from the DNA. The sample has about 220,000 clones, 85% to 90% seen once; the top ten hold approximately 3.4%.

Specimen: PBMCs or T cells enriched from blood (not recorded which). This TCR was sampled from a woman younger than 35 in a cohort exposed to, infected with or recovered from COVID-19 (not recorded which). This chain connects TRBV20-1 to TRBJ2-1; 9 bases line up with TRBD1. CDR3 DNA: TGCAGTGCTAGTGTCCATCCGGGACAGGGCGGCAATGAGCAGTTCTTC. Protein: CSASVHPGQGGNEQFF.